Here is one T cell receptor beta chain with its context. The sample is drawn from a study of CD8 T cells in Susac syndrome. Random hexamers were used to reverse transcribe the RNA input (0.5 to 1 ug). Via MiXCR, TCRdb re-called the immunoSEQ multiplex PCR reads, giving one row per CDR3 protein. This sample has 110,000 to 150,000 distinct CDR3 sequences, with nearly 97% found just once. CDR1 and CDR2 from the germline V gene are ENHRY and SYGVKD. V was clipped by 0 bases and J by 3 bases, with 5 bases between them. The CDR3 is 13 amino acids. The sequenced sample was CD4+ T cells from PBMCs. The receptor comes from a human donor with Susac syndrome. V is TRBV10-3 and J is TRBJ2-5; D remains unclear. CDR3 sequence: CAISESWEETQYF. For the CDR3, the DNA is TGTGCCATCAGTGAGTCGTGGGAAGAGACCCAGTACTTC.